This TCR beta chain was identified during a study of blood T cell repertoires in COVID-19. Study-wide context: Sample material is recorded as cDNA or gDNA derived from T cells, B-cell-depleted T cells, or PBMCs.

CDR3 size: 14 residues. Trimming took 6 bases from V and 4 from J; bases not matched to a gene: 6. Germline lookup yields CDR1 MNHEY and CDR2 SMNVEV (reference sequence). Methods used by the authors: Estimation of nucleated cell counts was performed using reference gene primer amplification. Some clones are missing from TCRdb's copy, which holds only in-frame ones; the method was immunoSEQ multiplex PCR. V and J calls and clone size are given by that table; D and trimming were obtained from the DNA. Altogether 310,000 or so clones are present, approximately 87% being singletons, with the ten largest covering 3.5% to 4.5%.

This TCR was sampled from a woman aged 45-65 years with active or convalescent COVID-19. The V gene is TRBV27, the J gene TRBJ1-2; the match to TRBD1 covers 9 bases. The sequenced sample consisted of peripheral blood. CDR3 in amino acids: CASSSGTGFYGYTF. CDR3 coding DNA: TGTGCCAGCAGCTCCGGGACAGGGTTCTATGGCTACACCTTC.